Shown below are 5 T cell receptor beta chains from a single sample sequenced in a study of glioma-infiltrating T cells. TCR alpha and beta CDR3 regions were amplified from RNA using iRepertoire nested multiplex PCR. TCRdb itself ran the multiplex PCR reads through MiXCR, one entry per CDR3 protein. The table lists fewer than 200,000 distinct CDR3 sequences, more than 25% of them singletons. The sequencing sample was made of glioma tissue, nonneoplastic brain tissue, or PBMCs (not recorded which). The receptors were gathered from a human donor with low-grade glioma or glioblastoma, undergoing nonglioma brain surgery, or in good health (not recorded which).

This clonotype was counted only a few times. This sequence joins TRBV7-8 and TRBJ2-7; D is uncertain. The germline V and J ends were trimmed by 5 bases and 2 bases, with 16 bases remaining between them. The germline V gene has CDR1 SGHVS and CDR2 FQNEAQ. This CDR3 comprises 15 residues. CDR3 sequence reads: CASSIRRAPAYEQYF. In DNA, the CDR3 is TGTGCCAGCAGCATTAGACGGGCGCCGGCCTACGAGCAGTACTTC.

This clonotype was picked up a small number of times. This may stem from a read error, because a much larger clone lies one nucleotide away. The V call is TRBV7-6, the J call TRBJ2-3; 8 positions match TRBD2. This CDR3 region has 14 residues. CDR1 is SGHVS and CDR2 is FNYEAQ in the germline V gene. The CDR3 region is CASVTSGSRDTQYF. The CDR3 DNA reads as TGTGCCAGCGTCACTAGCGGAAGCAGAGATACGCAGTATTTT.

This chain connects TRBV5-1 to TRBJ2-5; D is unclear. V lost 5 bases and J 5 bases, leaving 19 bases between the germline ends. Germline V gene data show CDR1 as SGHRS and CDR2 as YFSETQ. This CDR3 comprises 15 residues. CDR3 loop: CASSPSAGRMETQYF. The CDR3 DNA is TGCGCCAGCAGTCCTTCTGCTGGTCGGATGGAGACCCAGTACTTC.

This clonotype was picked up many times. CDR3 region: CASSLMSANEQFF. The CDR3 DNA sequence: TGTGCCAGCAGCTTAATGAGCGCCAATGAGCAGTTCTTC. The V call is TRBV7-8, the J call TRBJ2-1; D unresolved. This CDR3 contains 13 residues. The V end was cut by 2 bases, the J end by 6 bases, with 8 bases between. The germline V gene has CDR1 SGHVS and CDR2 FQNEAQ.

The CDR3: CASSLRQPETEAFF. CDR3 bases: TGTGCCAGCAGCCTCCGACAGCCGGAAACTGAAGCTTTCTTT. The rearrangement uses TRBV7-9 and TRBJ1-1; tentatively, D is TRBD1 (5 bases). CDR1 is SEHNR, CDR2 FQNEAQ, per germline (reference sequence). This CDR3 has 14 amino acids. Trimming pared 5 bases from V and 5 bases from J, leaving 15 bases between.